This T cell receptor beta chain was sequenced for a study of cytotoxic CD8 clonotypes in ibrutinib-treated CLL. This clone came up a few times. Its cognate antigen is unknown. Study-wide results and limits: Increased clonality at ibrutinib response gave way to a return toward baseline at progression.

The CDR3 is 12 residues long. V gave up 5 bases and J gave up 8 bases, with 12 bases separating them. Germline V gene sequence: CDR1 MDHEN, CDR2 SYDVKM. Some clones are missing from TCRdb's copy, which holds only in-frame ones; the method was immunoSEQ multiplex PCR. The data contain roughly 63,000 clones, around 52% of them singletons. The sequence was collected from a human donor with chronic lymphocytic leukemia. The sample consisted of PBMCs, taken after 12 months of ibrutinib treatment. V gene TRBV28 combines with J gene TRBJ1-2; unclear D gene. This CDR3 reads CASSLGVGGYTF. CDR3 bases: TGTGCCAGCAGTCTCGGAGTGGGGGGCTACACCTTC.